This TCR beta chain was obtained from a study of blood T cell repertoires in COVID-19. On the study more broadly: Samples representing acute and convalescent COVID-19 were sourced from the United States, Italy and Spain. The cDNA or gDNA used as material had been derived from T cells, B-cell-depleted T cells, or PBMCs.

The count of this clone is one. Looked up from germline, CDR1 is SGHRS and CDR2 is YFSETQ. Losses at the gene ends were 4 bases for V and 7 bases for J; bases not matched to a gene: 11. The CDR3 has 16 residues. Data came from immunoSEQ multiplex PCR; TCRdb stores just in-frame clones and leaves some out. The profile shows roughly 120,000 clones, approximately 86% of them singletons. J is TRBJ1-4 and V is TRBV5-1, with 9 bases fitting TRBD1. This clonotype was sampled from a human donor in a cohort sampled during active COVID-19. The sample was peripheral blood. This chain's CDR3 is CASSPRDRDGSEKLFF. The CDR3 DNA reads TGCGCCAGCAGCCCTCGGGACAGGGACGGTAGTGAAAAACTGTTTTTT.